What follows are 10 T cell receptor beta chains derived from one specimen sequenced in a study of beta chain features in type 1 diabetes. Points from the study as a whole: TCRB CDR3s from Type 1 diabetes patients were moderately but significantly shorter in all four CD4+ subsets.

Investigators reverse transcribed all isolated RNA, so they sequenced expressed TCRB transcripts. The data were produced by immunoSEQ multiplex PCR, yet TCRdb's version contains in-frame clones alone and is incomplete. The data show some 350,000 clones, around 9.6% seen once. These TCRs' antigens remain unknown. Sequences were obtained from central memory CD4+ T cells from blood. These receptors originate from a man aged 25-45 years with type 1 diabetes.

The chain has TRBV30 and TRBJ1-3, with D tentatively TRBD1 (5 bases). Trimming took 3 bases from V and 0 from J, leaving 9 bases between them. This CDR3 comprises 14 residues. CDR1 GTSNPN and CDR2 SVGIG come from the germline V gene (reference sequence). The CDR3 protein is CAWRGHSSGNTIYF. In DNA form, the CDR3 reads TGTGCCTGGAGAGGACACTCCTCTGGAAACACCATATATTTT.

This clone was seen more than once but under ten times. The chain couples TRBV7-2 to TRBJ2-5, with 8 nucleotides matching TRBD1. Germline-derived CDR1 and CDR2 are SGHTA and FQGNSA. There are 16 residues in the CDR3. The V and J ends lost 4 bases and 0 bases, in that order; junction bases with no gene match: 7. The CDR3 here is CASSYDRGPYQETQYF. CDR3 DNA sequence: TGTGCCAGCAGCTACGACAGGGGTCCTTACCAAGAGACCCAGTACTTC.

V usage is TRBV7-2 and J usage is TRBJ2-3, with 11 bases lining up with TRBD2. The CDR3 extends over 19 amino acids. The trim removed 0 bases at V and 10 bases at J, leaving 18 bases unmatched. CDR1 and CDR2 (germline): SGHTA, FQGNSA. DNA of the CDR3: TGTGCCAGCAGCTTAGCGCTATCTAGGACTAGCGGGCACTACCAGGCGCAGTATTTT. This gives the protein CASSLALSRTSGHYQAQYF.

This clone was counted between two and nine times. The chain joins TRBV7-9 to TRBJ2-5; D not resolved. CDR1 is SEHNR and CDR2 is FQNEAQ in the germline V gene (reference sequence). The CDR3 runs 11 residues. Trimming stripped 4 bases from V and 10 bases from J, with 10 bases between. The CDR3 sequence: CASSSGPDQYF. CDR3 nucleotide sequence: TGTGCCAGCAGCTCCGGACCTGACCAGTACTTC.

This clone was counted only a few times. The sample holds other DNA sequences that translate to the same CDR3. This chain connects TRBV5-1 to TRBJ2-1, with TRBD2 matching over 13 bases. V gave up 0 bases and J gave up 7 bases; unmatched junction bases: 4. Germline loops: CDR1 SGHRS, CDR2 YFSETQ. This CDR3 contains 16 residues. The CDR3 here is CASSLELAGGRNEQFF. CDR3 coding DNA: TGCGCCAGCAGCTTGGAACTAGCGGGAGGGCGTAATGAGCAGTTCTTC.

The table lists this clone with a few counts. This chain joins TRBV11-2 and TRBJ2-6; D not certain. Germline V gene data show CDR1 as SGHAT and CDR2 as FQNNGV. V was pared by 4 bases and J by 4 bases, with 5 bases between. The CDR3 sequence is 13 residues long. The CDR3, as DNA: TGTGCCAGCAGCTCTATCGGGGCCAACGTCCTGACTTTC. Its translation: CASSSIGANVLTF.

A few counts support this clone. The chain is built from TRBV4-3 and TRBJ2-6; 10 bases are shared with TRBD1. This CDR3 has 17 amino acids. CDR1 and CDR2 (germline): LGHNA, YSLEER. V gave up 2 bases and J gave up 2 bases; unmatched junction bases: 3. For the CDR3, the DNA is TGCGCCAGCAGCCAAAGACAGGGGGCGCCTGGGGCCAACGTCCTGACTTTC. It codes for CASSQRQGAPGANVLTF.

V and J are TRBV2 and TRBJ1-5, with unresolved D. The germline V gene encodes CDR1 SNHLY and CDR2 FYNNEI. The CDR3 sequence is 14 residues long. The ends were cut back, 11 bases at V and 5 bases at J, with 19 bases in the middle. CDR3 region: CARAGPGGDQPQHF. CDR3 bases: TGTGCCCGAGCAGGCCCCGGCGGGGATCAGCCCCAGCATTTT.

This clone was seen only a few times. The V and J genes are TRBV11-2 and TRBJ2-5; D is unresolved. V lost 5 bases, J lost 0 bases, and 7 bases lay in between. The germline V gene encodes CDR1 SGHAT and CDR2 FQNNGV. The CDR3 sequence is 13 residues long. This CDR3 is CASSGAYQETQYF. Written as DNA, the CDR3 is TGTGCCAGCAGCGGAGCCTACCAAGAGACCCAGTACTTC. Combining the CDR3 with reference TRBV11-2 and TRBJ2-5 gives the whole variable domain EAGVAQSPRYKIIEKRQSVAFWCNPISGHATLYWYQQILGQGPKLLIQFQNNGVVDDSQLPKDRFSAERLKGVDSTLKIQPAKLEDSAVYLCASSGAYQETQYFGPGTRLLVL.

This clone was recorded a few times. V gene TRBV7-6 combines with J gene TRBJ1-5, with D maybe TRBD1 (5 bases). The CDR3 has 13 residues. Looked up from germline, CDR1 is SGHVS and CDR2 is FNYEAQ. V was pared by 5 bases and J by 8 bases, with 13 bases between. CDR3 DNA sequence: TGTGCCAGCAGCGCCCGTGGAGGGGAGCCCCAGCATTTT. Translated, it gives CASSARGGEPQHF.